This T cell receptor beta chain stems from a study of cytomegalovirus exposure and HLA in healthy donors. In regard to this clone: Antigen specificity is unknown.

Germline-derived CDR1 and CDR2 are MNHNS and SASEGT. This CDR3 has 15 amino acids. Trimming removed 6 bases from V and 0 bases from J, with 12 bases in between. The PCR ran on 60 Vbeta and 13 Jbeta primers. Method: immunoSEQ multiplex PCR; TCRdb's copy keeps in-frame clones and lacks some. Of around 140,000 clones in the sample, around 80% were seen once. Study conclusions and caveats: Across donors, most TCRs were seen rarely, yet some public ones were widespread. Reportedly, TCR beta sequences accurately predicted HLA-A and HLA-B alleles in most subjects. The only immune exposure information that was available was CMV serostatus. By HLA locus, TCR association rates varied in a later analysis, with DRB1 showing the most and HLA-C the fewest.

The TCR comes from a woman between 18 and 30 years old in good health and CMV-seronegative. The rearrangement joins TRBV6-1 to TRBJ2-1; a weak D match, TRBD2 (5 bases). Sequenced material: PBMCs. This CDR3 is CASSLEGSSYNEQFF. In DNA form, the CDR3 reads TGTGCCAGCAGCCTGGAAGGGAGCTCCTACAATGAGCAGTTCTTC.